The 12 T cell receptor beta chains below were found in one sample sequenced in a study of glioma-infiltrating T cells after dendritic cell vaccination. Specified time point: after dendritic cell vaccination, including at tumor progression/relapse. The assay was immunoSEQ multiplex PCR, and TCRdb's table has in-frame clones only and misses some. This table holds 100,000 or so clones, 85% to 90% found once. The specimen comprised blood, sampled after dendritic cell vaccination. The receptors derive from a human donor with glioblastoma.

The V gene is TRBV19, the J gene TRBJ2-7; the D gene is possibly TRBD2 (5 bases). V was trimmed by 1 base and J by 9 bases, leaving 13 bases between them. Germline-derived CDR1 and CDR2 are LNHDA and SQIVND (reference sequence). This CDR3 spans 13 amino acids. The CDR3 sequence is CASSIADNGVQYF. CDR3 nucleotides: TGTGCCAGTAGTATAGCCGATAACGGGGTGCAGTACTTC.

The chain uses TRBV7-2 and TRBJ1-1; a weak D match, TRBD1 (6 bases). The germline gives CDR1 SGHTA, CDR2 FQGNSA. CDR3 length equals 14 residues. Trimming took 5 bases from V and 4 from J, leaving 14 bases between them. CDR3 in DNA: TGTGCCAGCAGCGGGGGGGGCTCGGGCACTGAAGCTTTCTTT. Translated, it gives CASSGGGSGTEAFF.

The gene calls are TRBV7-3 and TRBJ2-1; 11 nucleotides match TRBD2. V lost 5 bases, J lost 6 bases, and 9 bases stayed unmatched. The germline gives CDR1 SGHTA, CDR2 FQGTGA. The CDR3 has 16 amino acids. The CDR3 here is CASSTQTSGKPNEQFF. The CDR3, as DNA: TGTGCCAGCAGCACCCAGACTAGCGGGAAGCCCAATGAGCAGTTCTTC. Looking up the rest from reference TRBV7-3 and TRBJ2-1 gives the full variable domain: GAGVSQTPSNKVTEKGKYVELRCDPISGHTALYWYRQSLGQGPEFLIYFQGTGAADDSGLPNDRFFAVRPEGSVSTLKIQRTERGDSAVYLCASSTQTSGKPNEQFFGPGTRLTVL.

The chain couples TRBV6-5 to TRBJ1-2; maybe TRBD1 (5 bases). Germline CDR1 MNHEY, CDR2 SVGAGI. Trimming stripped 2 bases from V and 4 bases from J, with 8 bases between. CDR3 length: 13 residues. The CDR3 nucleotides read TGTGCCAGCAGTTACCAGGGCCCCTATGGCTACACCTTC. It specifies CASSYQGPYGYTF.

This clone was found a few times. This chain connects TRBV6-6 to TRBJ2-2, with D hard to call. The CDR3 consists of 12 residues. V lost 5 bases and J lost 6, with 7 bases in between. CDR1 and CDR2 (germline): MNHNY, SVGAGI (reference sequence). Here the CDR3 reads CASSTLAGELFF. For the CDR3, the DNA is TGTGCCAGCAGTACTTTAGCCGGGGAGCTGTTTTTT.

This chain joins TRBV2 and TRBJ2-5; 7 bases are shared with TRBD2. This CDR3 has 12 amino acids. Germline CDR1 reads SNHLY; CDR2 reads FYNNEI. V lost 8 bases and J lost 6; bases outside the gene matches: 6. CDR3 amino acids: CASRTSIQTQYF. The CDR3 bases are TGTGCCAGCCGGACTAGTATACAGACCCAGTACTTC.

The rearrangement joins TRBV6-5 to TRBJ2-3; D perhaps matches TRBD2 (6 bases). The germline V and J ends were trimmed by 10 bases and 0 bases, with 11 bases remaining between them. The CDR3 is made up of 13 amino acids. Germline V gene data show CDR1 as MNHEY and CDR2 as SVGAGI. As DNA, the CDR3 is TGTGCCACGTGGACTAAAAGCACAGATACGCAGTATTTT. Amino acid sequence: CATWTKSTDTQYF.

The J gene is TRBJ2-5, the V gene TRBV6-5, with 10 nucleotides matching TRBD2. Germline loops: CDR1 MNHEY, CDR2 SVGAGI. The CDR3 length is 15 residues. Unmatched junction bases numbered 7, after V lost 6 bases and J lost 3 bases. CDR3 bases: TGTGCCAGCAGGGACCATAGCGGGGGGAAAGAGACCCAGTACTTC. This encodes CASRDHSGGKETQYF.

This chain joins TRBV6-1 and TRBJ1-1; 9 nucleotides align to TRBD1. The CDR3 has 13 amino acids. Germline CDR1 reads MNHNS; CDR2 reads SASEGT. After removal of 2 bases from V and 10 bases from J, the junction contained 5 bases not matched to a gene. The CDR3 bases are TGTGCCAGCAGTGAATCTTGGACAGGGGTAGCTTTCTTT. This gives the protein CASSESWTGVAFF.

The chain carries TRBV19 and TRBJ1-1; 8 bases map to TRBD1. Germline CDR1 LNHDA, CDR2 SQIVND (reference sequence). This CDR3 contains 14 residues. Trimming at V came to 7 bases and at J to 2 bases, leaving 6 bases not matched to a gene. CDR3 protein: CASKVGQGNTEAFF. The DNA of the CDR3 is TGTGCCAGTAAAGTAGGACAGGGAAACACTGAAGCTTTCTTT.

V is TRBV29-1 and J is TRBJ2-1; 7 bases match TRBD2. The V segment lost 1 base and the J segment 1 base; nucleotides outside the gene matches: 7. The CDR3 has 16 amino acids. Germline CDR1 is SQVTM and CDR2 is ANQGSEA. The CDR3 loop is CSVEGMTGGSYNEQFF. DNA of the CDR3: TGCAGCGTTGAAGGCATGACGGGAGGATCCTACAATGAGCAGTTCTTC.

The J gene is TRBJ1-3, the V gene TRBV14; 8 bases match TRBD1. Germline CDR1 is SGHDN and CDR2 is FVKESK. Losses at the gene ends were 4 bases for V and 3 bases for J; bases not matched to a gene: 20. The CDR3 spans 20 residues. CDR3 nucleotides: TGTGCCAGCAGCCTCGGGCTCTTTCGACAGGGGACCCTCCATGGAAACACCATATATTTT. Amino acid sequence: CASSLGLFRQGTLHGNTIYF.